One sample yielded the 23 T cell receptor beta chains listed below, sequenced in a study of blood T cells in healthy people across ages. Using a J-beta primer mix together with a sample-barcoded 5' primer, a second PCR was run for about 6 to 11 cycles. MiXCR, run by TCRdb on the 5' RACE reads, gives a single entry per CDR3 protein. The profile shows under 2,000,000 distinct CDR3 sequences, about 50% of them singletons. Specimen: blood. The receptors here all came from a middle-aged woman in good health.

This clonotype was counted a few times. The CDR3 DNA sequence: TGTGCCAGCAGTTTAGCGGGGGCCCTCCGGGAGACCCAGTACTTC. This gives the protein CASSLAGALRETQYF. J is TRBJ2-5 and V is TRBV28, with a possible D match to TRBD2 (7 bases). The CDR3 has 15 residues. Germline V gives CDR1 MDHEN, CDR2 SYDVKM. With 2 bases removed from V and 5 bases from J, the gap between germline ends came to 15 bases.

The DNA for the CDR3 is TGTGCCAGCGGAGGAAGCAGCCAAGAGACCCAGTACTTC. This codes for CASGGSSQETQYF. This chain joins TRBV3-1 and TRBJ2-5; D might be TRBD2 (5 bases). CDR1 and CDR2 (germline): LGHDT, YNNKEL (reference sequence). The CDR3 is made up of 13 amino acids. V shed 8 bases and J shed 1 base, with 11 bases lying between them.

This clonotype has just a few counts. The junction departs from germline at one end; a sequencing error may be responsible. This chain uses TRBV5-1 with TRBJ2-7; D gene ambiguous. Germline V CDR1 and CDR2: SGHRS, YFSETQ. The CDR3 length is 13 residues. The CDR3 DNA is TGCGCCAGCAGCTTGGAAAGCTCCGACGAGCAGTACTTC. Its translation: CASSLESSDEQYF.

CDR3 nucleotides: TGTGCCAGCAGTTACGGCGCCGGGACAGGGAACTACGAGCAGTACTTC. Its protein is CASSYGAGTGNYEQYF. The rearrangement uses TRBV6-5 and TRBJ2-5; 9 nucleotides match TRBD1. The end of the DNA aligns better with TRBJ2-7, so the J call may be wrong. The CDR3 loop spans 16 amino acids. The germline V gene has CDR1 MNHEY and CDR2 SVGAGI.

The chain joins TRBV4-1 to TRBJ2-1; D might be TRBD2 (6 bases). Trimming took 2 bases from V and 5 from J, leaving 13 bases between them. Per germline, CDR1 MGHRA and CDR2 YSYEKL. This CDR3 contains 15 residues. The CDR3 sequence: CASSQTRTMDNEQFF. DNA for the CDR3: TGCGCCAGCAGCCAAACCAGGACTATGGACAATGAGCAGTTCTTC.

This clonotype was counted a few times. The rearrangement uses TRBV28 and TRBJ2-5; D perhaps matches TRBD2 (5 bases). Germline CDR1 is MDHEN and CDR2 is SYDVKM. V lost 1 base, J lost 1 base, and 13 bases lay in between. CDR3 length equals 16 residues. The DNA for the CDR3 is TGTGCCAGCAGTTTATTGGGGAGCTCCTTCCAAGAGACCCAGTACTTC. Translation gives CASSLLGSSFQETQYF.

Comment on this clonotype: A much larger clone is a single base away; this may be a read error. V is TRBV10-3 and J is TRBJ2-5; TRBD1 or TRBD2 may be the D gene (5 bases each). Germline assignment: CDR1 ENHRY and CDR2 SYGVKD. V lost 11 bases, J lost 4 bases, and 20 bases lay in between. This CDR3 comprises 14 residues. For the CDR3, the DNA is TGTGCCCCGCTGAAGGACGGGGCAGGAGAGACCCAGTACTTC. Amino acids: CAPLKDGAGETQYF.

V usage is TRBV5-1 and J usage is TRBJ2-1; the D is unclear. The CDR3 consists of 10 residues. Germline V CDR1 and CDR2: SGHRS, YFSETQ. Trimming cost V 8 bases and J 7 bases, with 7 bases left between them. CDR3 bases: TGCGCCAGTCTTATTAATGAGCAGTTCTTC. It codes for CASLINEQFF.

The CDR3: CSVGGGASTDTQYF. CDR3 sequence (DNA): TGCAGCGTGGGCGGGGGTGCTAGCACAGATACGCAGTATTTT. The rearrangement joins TRBV29-1 to TRBJ2-3; TRBD2 matches at 7 bases. The CDR3 runs 14 residues. Germline CDR1 and CDR2: SQVTM and ANQGSEA. J lost 0 bases, V lost 6 bases, and 6 bases had no gene match.

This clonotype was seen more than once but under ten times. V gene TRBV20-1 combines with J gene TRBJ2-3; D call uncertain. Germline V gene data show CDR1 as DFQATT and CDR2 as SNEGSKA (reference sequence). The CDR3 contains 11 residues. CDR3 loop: CRVGHTDTQYF. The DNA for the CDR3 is TGCAGGGTAGGGCACACAGATACGCAGTATTTT.

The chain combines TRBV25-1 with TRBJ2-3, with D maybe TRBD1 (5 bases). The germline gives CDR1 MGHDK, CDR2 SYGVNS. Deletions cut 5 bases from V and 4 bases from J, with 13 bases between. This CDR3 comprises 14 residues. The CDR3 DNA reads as TGTGCCAGCAGTTGGGGCAGTCGGGCAGATACGCAGTATTTT. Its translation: CASSWGSRADTQYF.

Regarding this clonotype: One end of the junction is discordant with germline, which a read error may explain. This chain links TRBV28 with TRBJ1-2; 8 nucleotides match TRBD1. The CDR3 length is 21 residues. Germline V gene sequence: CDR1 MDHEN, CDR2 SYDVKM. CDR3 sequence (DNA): TGTGCCTGCAGTTTTCAGGACAGGGTTGTCCTGGCGGTAGCAGGGCACTATGGCTACACCTTC. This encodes CACSFQDRVVLAVAGHYGYTF.

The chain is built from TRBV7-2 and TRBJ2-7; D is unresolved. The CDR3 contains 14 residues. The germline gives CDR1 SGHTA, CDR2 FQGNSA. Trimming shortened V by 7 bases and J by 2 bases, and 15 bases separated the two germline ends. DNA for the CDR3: TGTGCCAGCATCCCCTGCTTGGTTGCCTACGAGCAGTACTTC. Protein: CASIPCLVAYEQYF.

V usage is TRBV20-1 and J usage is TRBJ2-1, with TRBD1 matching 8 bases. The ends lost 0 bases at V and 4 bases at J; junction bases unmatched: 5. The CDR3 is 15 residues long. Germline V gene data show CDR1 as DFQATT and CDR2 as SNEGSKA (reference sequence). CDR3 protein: CSARDPRGLYNEQFF. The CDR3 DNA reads TGCAGTGCTAGAGATCCCAGGGGGCTGTACAATGAGCAGTTCTTC.

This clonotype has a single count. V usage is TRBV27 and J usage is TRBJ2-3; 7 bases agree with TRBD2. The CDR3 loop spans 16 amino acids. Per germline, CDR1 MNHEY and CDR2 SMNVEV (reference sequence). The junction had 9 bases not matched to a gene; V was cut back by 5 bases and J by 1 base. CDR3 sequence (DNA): TGTGCCAGCAGTCCTTGGACTAGTCGGGGCACAGATACGCAGTATTTT. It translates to CASSPWTSRGTDTQYF.

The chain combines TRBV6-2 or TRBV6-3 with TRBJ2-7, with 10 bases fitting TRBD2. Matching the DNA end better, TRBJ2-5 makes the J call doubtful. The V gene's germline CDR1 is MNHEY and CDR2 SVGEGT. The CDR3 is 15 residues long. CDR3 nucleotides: TGTGCCAGCAGTTACCAAGCGGGGGGGCGAGAGACCCAGTACTTC. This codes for CASSYQAGGRETQYF.

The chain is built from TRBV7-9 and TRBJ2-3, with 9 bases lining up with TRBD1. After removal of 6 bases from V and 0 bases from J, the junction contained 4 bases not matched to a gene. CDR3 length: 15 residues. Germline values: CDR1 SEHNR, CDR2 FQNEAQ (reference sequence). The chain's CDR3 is CASSKDRGSTDTQYF. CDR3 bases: TGTGCCAGCAGTAAAGACAGGGGGAGCACAGATACGCAGTATTTT.

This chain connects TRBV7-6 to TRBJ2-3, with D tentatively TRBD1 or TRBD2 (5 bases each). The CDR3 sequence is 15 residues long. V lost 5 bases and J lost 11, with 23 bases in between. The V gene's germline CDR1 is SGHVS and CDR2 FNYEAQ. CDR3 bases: TGTGCCAGCAGCCATCCATGGACTCGCCCTGGGGGGCAGTATTTT. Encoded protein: CASSHPWTRPGGQYF.

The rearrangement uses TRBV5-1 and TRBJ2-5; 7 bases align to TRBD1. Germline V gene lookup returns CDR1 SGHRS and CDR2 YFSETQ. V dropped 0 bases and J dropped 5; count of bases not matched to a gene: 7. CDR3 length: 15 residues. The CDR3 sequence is CASSLVTGVLETQYF. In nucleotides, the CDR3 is TGCGCCAGCAGCTTGGTTACAGGGGTATTGGAGACCCAGTACTTC.

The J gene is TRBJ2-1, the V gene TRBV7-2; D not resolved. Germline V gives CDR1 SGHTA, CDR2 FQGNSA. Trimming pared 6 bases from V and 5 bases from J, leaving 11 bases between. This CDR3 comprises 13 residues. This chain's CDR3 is CASRTTLHNEQFF. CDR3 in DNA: TGTGCCAGCAGGACCACCTTACACAATGAGCAGTTCTTC.

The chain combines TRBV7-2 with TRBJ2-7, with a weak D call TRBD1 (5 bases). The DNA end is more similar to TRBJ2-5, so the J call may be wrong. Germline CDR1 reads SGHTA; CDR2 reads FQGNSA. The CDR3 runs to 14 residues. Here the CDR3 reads CASRKGRDQETQYF. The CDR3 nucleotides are TGTGCCAGCAGGAAGGGCAGGGATCAAGAGACCCAGTACTTC.

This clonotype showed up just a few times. The CDR3 DNA is TGCGCCAGCAGCGGACAGGATAGCTCCTACAATGAGCAGTTCTTC. Translating gives CASSGQDSSYNEQFF. The J gene is TRBJ2-1, the V gene TRBV5-1, with 7 bases lining up with TRBD1. Germline CDR1 is SGHRS and CDR2 is YFSETQ. Germline trimming cut 4 bases from V and 0 bases from J; bases unmatched to any gene: 4. The CDR3 totals 15 residues.

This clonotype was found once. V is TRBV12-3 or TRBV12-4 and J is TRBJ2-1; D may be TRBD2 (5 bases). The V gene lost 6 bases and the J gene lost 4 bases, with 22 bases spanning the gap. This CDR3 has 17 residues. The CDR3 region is CASSLKTSGFGYNEQFF. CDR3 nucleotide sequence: TGTGCCAGCAGCCTTAAAACGAGCGGTTTTGGGTACAATGAGCAGTTCTTC.